One and the same sample provided the 26 T cell receptor beta chains below, sequenced in a study of T cells after yellow fever vaccination. TCRdb called the 5' RACE reads again in MiXCR, with one record for every CDR3 protein. The sample contains hundreds of thousands of distinct CDR3 sequences, over 4% of which appear only once. The specimen was PBMCs, collected 5 days after the yellow fever booster vaccination. All receptors come from a man in his late teens or twenties who received the YFV17D yellow fever vaccine.

The rearrangement joins TRBV4-1 to TRBJ2-1; 7 nucleotides line up with TRBD1. V gave up 5 bases and J gave up 2 bases; unmatched junction bases: 6. CDR1 is MGHRA and CDR2 is YSYEKL in the germline V gene. This CDR3 is 15 amino acids long. The CDR3 nucleotides are TGCGCCAGCAGCAGAGGGGGCCTTACCTACAATGAGCAGTTCTTC. This sequence encodes CASSRGGLTYNEQFF.

The V and J genes are TRBV7-8 and TRBJ2-7; TRBD2 matches at 7 bases. The CDR3 has 16 amino acids. V was pared by 1 base and J by 3 bases, with 9 bases of the junction left unmatched. Germline V gene sequence: CDR1 SGHVS, CDR2 FQNEAQ. Written as DNA, the CDR3 is TGTGCCAGCAGCTTAGATATATCAAGCGGGGACTACGAGCAGTACGTC. It is translated as CASSLDISSGDYEQYV.

Ten or more counts support this clonotype. The chain couples TRBV20-1 to TRBJ1-1; D remains unclear. V was trimmed by 2 bases and J by 1 base, leaving 5 bases between them. CDR1 is DFQATT, CDR2 SNEGSKA, per germline (reference sequence). There are 12 residues in the CDR3. The CDR3 sequence is CSARQPNTEAFF. The CDR3 DNA is TGCAGTGCTAGACAGCCGAACACTGAAGCTTTCTTT.

Ten or more counts support this clonotype. The genes are TRBV28 and TRBJ2-4; D is unresolved. Germline V gene sequence: CDR1 MDHEN, CDR2 SYDVKM. V was pared by 3 bases and J by 0 bases, with 9 bases between. The CDR3 length is 15 residues. The CDR3, as DNA: TGTGCCAGCAGTTTTAACCGTCTAGCCAAAAACATTCAGTACTTC. Its protein product is CASSFNRLAKNIQYF.

Many counts were recorded for this clonotype. The chain is built from TRBV7-2 and TRBJ2-5; D not resolved. V was trimmed by 5 bases and J by 5 bases, leaving 9 bases between them. The CDR3 consists of 12 residues. Germline CDR1 SGHTA, CDR2 FQGNSA. Here the CDR3 reads CASSPFWETQYF. CDR3 sequence (DNA): TGTGCCAGCAGCCCTTTTTGGGAGACCCAGTACTTC.

The gene calls are TRBV5-5 and TRBJ2-6, with 10 bases fitting TRBD1. Germline assignment: CDR1 SGHKS and CDR2 YYEKEE (reference sequence). The J segment lost 1 base and the V segment lost 5 bases, leaving 6 bases of the junction unmatched. The CDR3 length is 17 residues. As DNA, the CDR3 is TGTGCCAGCAGACGGACAGGGGGGACTTCTGGGGCCAACGTCCTGACTTTC. It translates to CASRRTGGTSGANVLTF. Complete variable domain (other parts from reference TRBV5-5 and TRBJ2-6): DAGVTQSPTHLIKTRGQQVTLRCSPISGHKSVSWYQQVLGQGPQFIFQYYEKEERGRGNFPDRFSARQFPNYSSELNVNALLLGDSALYLCASRRTGGTSGANVLTFGAGSRLTVL.

The V call is TRBV15, the J call TRBJ2-3; 13 positions agree with TRBD2. Trimming removed 0 bases from V and 2 bases from J; junction bases left unmatched: 11. The germline gives CDR1 LNHNV, CDR2 YYDKDF (reference sequence). The CDR3 sequence is 20 residues long. DNA of the CDR3: TGTGCCACCAGCAGAGATCCGGGACTAGCGGGGAGCGGCCACACAGATACGCAGTATTTT. Translation gives CATSRDPGLAGSGHTDTQYF.

The V call is TRBV5-1, the J call TRBJ1-2; D is unresolved. The CDR3 has 15 amino acids. CDR1 SGHRS and CDR2 YFSETQ come from the germline V gene. The V end was cut by 0 bases, the J end by 8 bases, with 17 bases between. The CDR3 is CASSLGALWSDGYTF. CDR3 nucleotide sequence: TGCGCCAGCAGCTTGGGGGCACTATGGTCCGACGGCTACACCTTC.

This clonotype was detected a few times. The chain couples TRBV12-3 or TRBV12-4 to TRBJ1-2; D is perhaps TRBD1 (5 bases). The CDR3 totals 13 residues. V lost 4 bases to trimming and J lost 3 bases, with 9 bases between them. This chain's CDR3 is CASSSPGYYGYTF. Here the CDR3 DNA reads TGTGCCAGCAGTTCACCAGGGTACTATGGCTACACCTTC.

This clonotype came up many times. This rearrangement joins TRBV10-3 to TRBJ1-1; D not resolved. Germline CDR1 reads ENHRY; CDR2 reads SYGVKD. This CDR3 is built from 15 residues. V lost 0 bases and J 1 base, leaving 9 bases between the germline ends. CDR3 loop: CAISESAKPNTEAFF. As DNA, the CDR3 is TGTGCCATCAGTGAGTCCGCTAAACCGAACACTGAAGCTTTCTTT.

This rearrangement joins TRBV7-9 to TRBJ1-1; no clear D. This CDR3 region has 14 residues. V was trimmed by 6 bases and J by 3 bases, leaving 14 bases between them. Germline V gives CDR1 SEHNR, CDR2 FQNEAQ (reference sequence). The DNA of the CDR3 is TGTGCCAGCAGGCCACCGAATAGGGACACTGAAGCTTTCTTT. It codes for CASRPPNRDTEAFF. Supplemented by reference TRBV7-9 and TRBJ1-1, the full variable domain reads DTGVSQNPRHKITKRGQNVTFRCDPISEHNRLYWYRQTLGQGPEFLTYFQNEAQLEKSRLLSDRFSAERPKGSFSTLEIQRTEQGDSAMYLCASRPPNRDTEAFFGQGTRLTVV.

This clonotype was seen many times. V is TRBV12-3 or TRBV12-4 and J is TRBJ2-3; D is uncertain. Between the trimmed V and J ends, which lost 8 bases and 6 bases, there was a span of 15 bases. The CDR3 consists of 13 residues. The CDR3 sequence is CASVGPFFDTQYF. CDR3 in DNA: TGTGCCAGCGTCGGGCCCTTCTTCGATACGCAGTATTTT.

This clonotype appeared a few times. The chain is built from TRBV12-3 or TRBV12-4 and TRBJ1-5; D gene unclear. V gave up 2 bases and J gave up 0 bases, with 11 bases separating them. The CDR3 length is 16 residues. CDR3 sequence: CASSLWYRHSNQPQHF. Written as DNA, the CDR3 is TGTGCCAGCAGTTTATGGTACAGACATAGCAATCAGCCCCAGCATTTT.

Ten or more counts support this clonotype. The genes are TRBV20-1 and TRBJ1-6; tentative D call: TRBD1 (6 bases). The germline V gene encodes CDR1 DFQATT and CDR2 SNEGSKA (reference sequence). Trimming removed 6 bases at V and 4 bases at J, with 10 bases between. CDR3 size: 13 residues. CDR3 sequence reads: CSAAGQYNSPLHF. CDR3 DNA sequence: TGCAGTGCCGCCGGACAGTATAATTCACCCCTCCACTTT.

The table lists this clonotype with a few counts. The chain joins TRBV6-2 or TRBV6-3 to TRBJ2-1; D is unclear. Germline V CDR1 and CDR2: MNHEY, SVGEGT. Trimming stripped 4 bases from V and 0 bases from J, with 10 bases between. The CDR3 loop spans 15 amino acids. The CDR3 spells CASSSGPGSYNEQFF. In DNA, the CDR3 is TGTGCCAGCAGTTCGGGTCCGGGCTCCTACAATGAGCAGTTCTTC.

This clonotype was detected many times. The chain is built from TRBV18 and TRBJ1-1; D not certain. Trimming took off 0 bases at V and 1 base at J, with 9 bases between the two ends. CDR1 and CDR2 (germline): KGHSH, LQKENI. The CDR3 loop spans 15 amino acids. This CDR3 reads CASSPPSTTNTEAFF. Here the CDR3 DNA reads TGTGCCAGCTCACCACCGAGTACGACGAACACTGAAGCTTTCTTT. Supplemented by reference TRBV18 and TRBJ1-1, the full variable domain reads NAGVMQNPRHLVRRRGQEARLRCSPMKGHSHVYWYRQLPEEGLKFMVYLQKENIIDESGMPKERFSAEFPKEGPSILRIQQVVRGDSAAYFCASSPPSTTNTEAFFGQGTRLTVV.

The genes are TRBV20-1 and TRBJ2-3, with D unclear. This CDR3 is 11 amino acids long. The germline CDR1 and CDR2 sequences are DFQATT and SNEGSKA (reference sequence). V was pared by 4 bases and J by 3 bases, with 5 bases between. This CDR3 is CSAIRTDTQYF. The CDR3 DNA reads TGCAGTGCTATCAGGACAGATACGCAGTATTTT.

This chain uses TRBV4-1 with TRBJ2-2; 8 bases fit TRBD1. This CDR3 region has 17 residues. After removal of 4 bases from V and 4 bases from J, the junction contained 11 bases not matched to a gene. Germline V lookup: CDR1 MGHRA, CDR2 YSYEKL. CDR3 DNA sequence: TGCGCCAGCAGCCTAAAAACGGGACAGGAGGGCACCGGGGAGCTGTTTTTT. Its translation is CASSLKTGQEGTGELFF.

The chain uses TRBV29-1 and TRBJ2-5; 8 bases align to TRBD1. Germline CDR1 is SQVTM and CDR2 is ANQGSEA. The CDR3 has 12 amino acids. Trimming took 1 base from V and 5 from J; bases not matched to a gene: 0. This CDR3 is CSVEGQGETQYF. The CDR3 bases are TGCAGCGTTGAAGGACAGGGGGAGACCCAGTACTTC. Based on the CDR3 plus reference TRBV29-1 and TRBJ2-5, the full variable domain is SAVISQKPSRDICQRGTSLTIQCQVDSQVTMMFWYRQQPGQSLTLIATANQGSEATYESGFVIDKFPISRPNLTFSTLTVSNMSPEDSSIYLCSVEGQGETQYFGPGTRLLVL.

The CDR3 coding sequence is TGCGCCAGCAGCCCGGGGGCGCCGAACACTGAAGCTTTCTTT. Translated: CASSPGAPNTEAFF. This rearrangement joins TRBV5-1 to TRBJ1-1, with D maybe TRBD1 (6 bases). The V and J ends lost 4 bases and 1 base respectively, with 11 bases between them. Germline loops: CDR1 SGHRS, CDR2 YFSETQ. This CDR3 is built from 14 residues.

The J gene is TRBJ2-5, the V gene TRBV12-3 or TRBV12-4; TRBD1 matches at 7 bases. The CDR3 length is 15 residues. With 5 bases clipped from V and 2 bases from J, the junction kept 8 bases outside the gene matches. CDR3 in DNA: TGTGCCAGCAGTACCCCCGGGACAGAGCAAGAGACCCAGTACTTC. Protein product: CASSTPGTEQETQYF.

V usage is TRBV7-6 and J usage is TRBJ2-7; possible D gene TRBD1, 6 bases. The CDR3 has 15 residues. The V gene lost 1 base and the J gene lost 3 bases, with 13 bases spanning the gap. From germline, CDR1 is SGHVS and CDR2 FNYEAQ. As DNA, the CDR3 is TGTGCCAGCAGCTTAGGGCCAGGGGCGGTCTACGAGCAGTACTTC. This translates into CASSLGPGAVYEQYF. Together with reference TRBV7-6 and TRBJ2-7, the CDR3 gives the full variable domain: GAGVSQSPRYKVTKRGQDVALRCDPISGHVSLYWYRQALGQGPEFLTYFNYEAQQDKSGLPNDRFSAERPEGSISTLTIQRTEQRDSAMYRCASSLGPGAVYEQYFGPGTRLTVT.

V gene TRBV5-1 combines with J gene TRBJ2-5; a weak D match, TRBD1 (5 bases). CDR3 length: 13 amino acids. The germline CDR1 and CDR2 sequences are SGHRS and YFSETQ. V lost 7 bases, J lost 0 bases, and 10 bases lay in between. The CDR3 region is CASQGQNQETQYF. CDR3 DNA: TGCGCCAGCCAGGGTCAGAACCAAGAGACCCAGTACTTC. Complete variable domain (other parts from reference TRBV5-1 and TRBJ2-5): KAGVTQTPRYLIKTRGQQVTLSCSPISGHRSVSWYQQTPGQGLQFLFEYFSETQRNKGNFPGRFSGRQFSNSRSEMNVSTLELGDSALYLCASQGQNQETQYFGPGTRLLVL.

This clonotype came up a few times. The J gene is TRBJ2-5, the V gene TRBV27, with D perhaps being TRBD1 or TRBD2 (5 bases each). There are 15 residues in the CDR3. V lost 2 bases, J lost 5 bases, and 15 bases lay in between. CDR1 MNHEY and CDR2 SMNVEV come from the germline V gene (reference sequence). This CDR3 is CASSLVLGGRETQYF. CDR3 in DNA: TGTGCCAGCAGTTTAGTCCTTGGGGGTCGGGAGACCCAGTACTTC.

This clonotype has only a few counts. The chain links TRBV11-2 to TRBJ2-6, with D perhaps matching TRBD2 (6 bases). V was trimmed by 2 bases and J by 2 bases, leaving 13 bases between them. Per the germline V gene, CDR1 is SGHAT and CDR2 is FQNNGV. The CDR3 length is 17 residues. Here the CDR3 reads CASSLLGWRAGANVLTF. CDR3 in DNA: TGTGCCAGCAGCTTACTGGGTTGGAGGGCTGGGGCCAACGTCCTGACTTTC.

The chain carries TRBV4-2 and TRBJ1-2, with D possibly TRBD1 on 6 matching bases. The germline CDR1 and CDR2 sequences are LGHNA and YNFKEQ. V dropped 0 bases and J dropped 8 bases, with 16 bases sitting between them. The CDR3 contains 15 residues. CDR3 DNA: TGTGCCAGCAGCCAAGACGGACAGTCTTTGTCGGGCTACACCTTC. This sequence encodes CASSQDGQSLSGYTF.